These 21 T cell receptor beta chains were all obtained from the same sample, sequenced in a study of shared clonotypes between healthy human individuals. Selected positively for CCR7 and CD45RO-negative, naive CD8 cells excluded terminally differentiated effector memory CD45RA+ cells. Produced via immunoSEQ multiplex PCR; TCRdb's table is partial and in-frame only. The sample gives some 2.1 million clones, just under 95% of which show up once; more than 1.5% is in the top ten. Specimen: naive CD8+ T cells from PBMCs. These receptors were taken from a man aged 18-30 years in good health. Some clones in this sample may be carry-over from other donors' samples.

V and J are TRBV19 and TRBJ2-7; D is undetermined. V was cut by 7 bases and J by 2 bases, with 12 bases left in between. The germline V gene has CDR1 LNHDA and CDR2 SQIVND (reference sequence). CDR3 length: 13 residues. The CDR3 coding sequence is TGTGCCAGTACCCAAACCGGAGCCTACGAGCAGTACTTC. Translation: CASTQTGAYEQYF.

The chain recombines TRBV7-9 with TRBJ2-1, with TRBD2 matching 10 bases. The V gene's germline CDR1 is SEHNR and CDR2 FQNEAQ (reference sequence). The CDR3 is 15 residues long. Trimming removed 5 bases from V and 7 bases from J; junction bases left unmatched: 8. This CDR3 reads CASSARGSGGNEQFF. CDR3 in DNA: TGTGCCAGCAGCGCCCGGGGTAGCGGGGGGAATGAGCAGTTCTTC.

A single count supports this clone. The J gene is TRBJ2-7, the V gene TRBV6-1; a possible D gene is TRBD2 (6 bases). The CDR3 extends over 16 amino acids. Germline V gene sequence: CDR1 MNHNS, CDR2 SASEGT. The ends were cut back, 2 bases at V and 0 bases at J, with 14 bases in the middle. DNA of the CDR3: TGTGCCAGCAGTGAACGGGGACTCTCTTTCTCCTACGAGCAGTACTTC. Translating it yields CASSERGLSFSYEQYF.

This clone came up a few times. The chain recombines TRBV28 with TRBJ2-7; 10 positions match TRBD1. Losses at the gene ends were 9 bases for V and 0 bases for J; bases not matched to a gene: 5. CDR1 is MDHEN, CDR2 SYDVKM, per germline. The CDR3 consists of 14 residues. The CDR3 here is CASTGTGASYEQYF. The CDR3 DNA reads as TGTGCCAGTACCGGGACAGGGGCCTCCTACGAGCAGTACTTC.

This clone was counted between two and nine times. This chain joins TRBV19 and TRBJ2-1, with D perhaps matching TRBD2 (5 bases). CDR1 and CDR2 from the germline V gene are LNHDA and SQIVND (reference sequence). This CDR3 is built from 14 residues. V dropped 8 bases and J dropped 0 bases, with 11 bases sitting between them. CDR3 region: CASGSGSSYNEQFF. CDR3 sequence (DNA): TGTGCCAGTGGGAGCGGTAGCTCCTACAATGAGCAGTTCTTC.

This CDR3 reads CASSVRGQETQYF. CDR3 coding DNA: TGTGCCAGCAGCGTAAGGGGCCAAGAGACCCAGTACTTC. This chain joins TRBV9 and TRBJ2-5, with a possible D match to TRBD1 (5 bases). Trimming removed 1 base from V and 1 base from J, with 5 bases in between. The length of the CDR3 is 13 residues. Germline V lookup: CDR1 SGDLS, CDR2 YYNGEE.

This chain uses TRBV6-1 with TRBJ1-1; D unresolved. Trimming pared 7 bases from V and 3 bases from J, leaving 15 bases between. CDR3 length: 14 amino acids. From germline, CDR1 is MNHNS and CDR2 SASEGT. CDR3 nucleotides: TGTGCCAGCAACCGATTCATTTGGGACACTGAAGCTTTCTTT. This codes for CASNRFIWDTEAFF.

CDR3 DNA: TGTGCCAGCAGTTTACCCACTCAGAGGACTAGGCCATACGGGGAGCTGTTTTTT. Its translation is CASSLPTQRTRPYGELFF. The V call is TRBV28, the J call TRBJ2-2, with 7 bases fitting TRBD2. The CDR3 contains 18 residues. The germline gives CDR1 MDHEN, CDR2 SYDVKM. Trimming cost V 2 bases and J 7 bases; bases outside gene matches: 16.

The chain carries TRBV28 and TRBJ2-3, with 9 bases lining up with TRBD1. V trimming: 6 bases; J trimming: 3 bases; junction bases outside the gene matches: 4. The CDR3 has 14 amino acids. The germline V gene encodes CDR1 MDHEN and CDR2 SYDVKM. As DNA, the CDR3 is TGTGCCAGCAGGACGGGGACAGGGACAGATACGCAGTATTTT. As protein: CASRTGTGTDTQYF.

With regard to this clone: This sample includes further DNA sequences coding for the same CDR3. This chain joins TRBV27 and TRBJ2-1; perhaps D is TRBD1 or TRBD2 (6 bases each). This CDR3 comprises 15 residues. The germline V gene has CDR1 MNHEY and CDR2 SMNVEV (reference sequence). With 3 bases removed from V and 3 bases from J, the gap between germline ends came to 12 bases. This CDR3 reads CASSFPGGGYNEQFF. CDR3 sequence (DNA): TGTGCCAGCAGTTTCCCCGGGGGCGGCTACAATGAGCAGTTCTTC.

The chain is built from TRBV6-1 and TRBJ2-7; D perhaps matches TRBD2 (6 bases). Trimming removed 6 bases at V and 1 base at J, with 16 bases between. The CDR3 has 15 amino acids. Germline CDR1 MNHNS, CDR2 SASEGT. The chain's CDR3 is CASSGSNSPSYEQYF. The CDR3 region has the DNA TGTGCCAGCAGCGGGAGCAACAGCCCATCCTACGAGCAGTACTTC.

The rearrangement links TRBV29-1 to TRBJ2-1, with D tentatively TRBD1 or TRBD2 (5 bases each). CDR3 size: 13 residues. CDR1 and CDR2 from the germline V gene are SQVTM and ANQGSEA. V was clipped by 4 bases and J by 6 bases, with 13 bases between them. Here the CDR3 reads CSVVGGFSNEQFF. As DNA, the CDR3 is TGCAGCGTTGTTGGGGGTTTTTCCAATGAGCAGTTCTTC.

CDR3 sequence (DNA): TGTGCCAGCAGCCCCATCCCAGCGGGAGTAGGTAATGAGCAGTTCTTC. This sequence encodes CASSPIPAGVGNEQFF. The rearrangement joins TRBV28 to TRBJ2-1; TRBD2 matches 8 bases. V lost 6 bases to trimming and J lost 7 bases; unmatched junction nucleotides: 14. The CDR3 length is 16 residues. Germline V CDR1 and CDR2: MDHEN, SYDVKM.

The chain is built from TRBV7-9 and TRBJ2-5, with 9 bases fitting TRBD1. The junction had 6 bases not matched to a gene; V was cut back by 5 bases and J by 2 bases. This CDR3 comprises 15 residues. Per germline, CDR1 SEHNR and CDR2 FQNEAQ (reference sequence). DNA of the CDR3: TGTGCCAGCAGCCCCTATGACAGGGGGCAAGAGACCCAGTACTTC. This encodes CASSPYDRGQETQYF.

V usage is TRBV2 and J usage is TRBJ1-5, with unresolved D. CDR3 length: 15 residues. The V gene lost 1 base and the J gene lost 0 bases, with 7 bases spanning the gap. CDR1 SNHLY and CDR2 FYNNEI come from the germline V gene. The CDR3 DNA reads TGTGCCAGCAGTGAAGAGGCAAATAGCAATCAGCCCCAGCATTTT. This translates into CASSEEANSNQPQHF.

The rearrangement joins TRBV9 to TRBJ2-5; 14 bases are shared with TRBD2. The V gene's germline CDR1 is SGDLS and CDR2 YYNGEE. The CDR3 length is 16 residues. J lost 5 bases, V lost 4 bases, and 7 bases had no gene match. For the CDR3, the DNA is TGTGCCAGCAGCCCGGGGACTAGCGGGAGTCGGGAGACCCAGTACTTC. Protein product: CASSPGTSGSRETQYF. The full variable domain, its missing parts supplied by reference TRBV9 and TRBJ2-5, is DSGVTQTPKHLITATGQRVTLRCSPRSGDLSVYWYQQSLDQGLQFLIQYYNGEERAKGNILERFSAQQFPDLHSELNLSSLELGDSALYFCASSPGTSGSRETQYFGPGTRLLVL.

The CDR3 bases are TGCGCCAGCAGCCCGAGGACTAGCGGAGGGGTCAGCTCCTACGAGCAGTACTTC. It yields the protein CASSPRTSGGVSSYEQYF. The chain joins TRBV5-1 to TRBJ2-7, with TRBD2 matching over 10 bases. Germline V lookup: CDR1 SGHRS, CDR2 YFSETQ. The CDR3 runs 18 residues. V trimming: 4 bases; J trimming: 0 bases; junction bases outside the gene matches: 13. Drawing the rest from reference TRBV5-1 and TRBJ2-7, the complete variable domain is KAGVTQTPRYLIKTRGQQVTLSCSPISGHRSVSWYQQTPGQGLQFLFEYFSETQRNKGNFPGRFSGRQFSNSRSEMNVSTLELGDSALYLCASSPRTSGGVSSYEQYFGPGTRLTVT.

The V call is TRBV5-3, the J call TRBJ2-3; D unclear. Being an ORF, TRBV5-3 has a function that is uncertain. There are 16 residues in the CDR3. V lost 4 bases to trimming and J lost 2 bases, with 17 bases between them. CDR3 coding DNA: TGTGCCAGAAGCCTGGATTCCTCATATCTCACAGATACGCAGTATTTT. Protein: CARSLDSSYLTDTQYF.

This chain connects TRBV7-9 to TRBJ1-2; D possibly corresponds to TRBD1 (5 bases). Germline assignment: CDR1 SEHNR and CDR2 FQNEAQ (reference sequence). Trimming took off 1 base at V and 8 bases at J, with 17 bases between the two ends. CDR3 length: 15 amino acids. The CDR3 DNA sequence: TGTGCCAGCAGCTTAGGGAGCAGGGTCTTCGGAGGCTACACCTTC. It is translated as CASSLGSRVFGGYTF.

This clone was counted between two and nine times. The CDR3 protein is CAISEPLSEAFF. In DNA, the CDR3 is TGTGCCATCAGTGAGCCCCTTTCGGAAGCTTTCTTT. The chain combines TRBV10-3 with TRBJ1-1; D gene unclear. Germline lookup yields CDR1 ENHRY and CDR2 SYGVKD. The CDR3 totals 12 residues. V lost 2 bases, J lost 8 bases, and 9 bases lay in between.

The chain links TRBV27 to TRBJ2-1; D ambiguous. The V gene's germline CDR1 is MNHEY and CDR2 SMNVEV (reference sequence). Trimming cost V 0 bases and J 9 bases, with 15 bases left between them. The CDR3 has 15 residues. The CDR3 reads CASSLSLGADGEQFF. DNA for the CDR3: TGTGCCAGCAGTTTATCGTTGGGCGCGGATGGTGAGCAGTTCTTC.